The rows below give T cell receptor beta chains drawn from one sample of a study of cytomegalovirus exposure and HLA in healthy donors. Assay: immunoSEQ multiplex PCR; the TCRdb copy retains only in-frame clones and omits some. Of around 150,000 clones listed, approximately 68% are singletons. The sample comprised PBMCs. The receptors here all came from a middle-aged man in good health and CMV-seronegative. Both conserved end residues are part of each CDR3. The order of the fields is CDR3 DNA, CDR3 protein, clone size, V gene, J gene, D gene. A D gene is named only where the DNA matches it firmly. Clone sizes are given selectively: once, few, many, or a class where the clone is expanded.

DNA: TGTGCCAGCAGTGAACTAGGGGGTAGAGGCTACACCTTC; CDR3: CASSELGGRGYTF; size: .; V: TRBV6-1; J: TRBJ1-2; D: .
DNA: TGTGCCAGCAGCCTCCAAGGGACAGAAGCAGATACGCAGTATTTT; CDR3: CASSLQGTEADTQYF; size: .; V: TRBV7-2; J: TRBJ2-3; D: TRBD1
DNA: TGCGCCAGCAGCCAAGACTCGAGGACAGGTATTCAAGAGACCCAGTACTTC; CDR3: CASSQDSRTGIQETQYF; size: .; V: TRBV4-3; J: TRBJ2-5; D: TRBD1
DNA: TGTGCCAGCAGCTTCACAGGGGGCGGAGGGGATACGCAGTATTTT; CDR3: CASSFTGGGGDTQYF; size: .; V: TRBV5-8; J: TRBJ2-3; D: TRBD1
DNA: TGTGCCAGCAGTGAAATGACGAGCGGCAGCTCCTACAATGAGCAGTTCTTC; CDR3: CASSEMTSGSSYNEQFF; size: .; V: TRBV2; J: TRBJ2-1; D: .
DNA: TGTGCCAGCAGTCCGGGACTAGCGGGAACAGATACGCAGTATTTT; CDR3: CASSPGLAGTDTQYF; size: few; V: TRBV6-6; J: TRBJ2-3; D: TRBD2
DNA: TGTGCCAGCAGCGTAGATCCCAGGGACACTGAAGCTTTCTTT; CDR3: CASSVDPRDTEAFF; size: few; V: TRBV9; J: TRBJ1-1; D: .
DNA: TGTGCCAGCAGTCAACGGACAGGGAGTCAGCCCCAGAATTTT; CDR3: CASSQRTGSQPQNF; size: .; V: TRBV6-1; J: TRBJ1-5; D: TRBD1
DNA: TGTGCCAGCAGCCAAGAGGGGGCATCGGTCACTGAAGCTTTCTTT; CDR3: CASSQEGASVTEAFF; size: .; V: TRBV14; J: TRBJ1-1; D: .
DNA: TGTGCCAGCAGCCCCTGGGGACAGCCTATGTATGAGCAGTTCTTC; CDR3: CASSPWGQPMYEQFF; size: .; V: TRBV7-9; J: TRBJ2-1; D: TRBD1
DNA: TGTGCCAGCAGTCCGGGGGACTCCTACGAGCAGTACTTC; CDR3: CASSPGDSYEQYF; size: .; V: TRBV13; J: TRBJ2-7; D: .
DNA: TGTGCCTGGAGTTACACGGACAGTCCCAATCAGCCCCAGCATTTT; CDR3: CAWSYTDSPNQPQHF; size: .; V: TRBV30; J: TRBJ1-5; D: .
DNA: TGTGCCAGCAGTGAGTACAGGGGAACAGGGGTCGCCTACGAGCAGTACTTC; CDR3: CASSEYRGTGVAYEQYF; size: few; V: TRBV25-1; J: TRBJ2-7; D: TRBD1
DNA: TGCGCCAGCAGCCAGGCCACAGGGATCACTAATGAAAAACTGTTTTTT; CDR3: CASSQATGITNEKLFF; size: .; V: TRBV4-1; J: TRBJ1-4; D: .
DNA: TGTGCCAGCAGTTACTCCACTATGAAGACGGACACTGAAGCTTTCTTT; CDR3: CASSYSTMKTDTEAFF; size: .; V: TRBV6-5; J: TRBJ1-1; D: .
DNA: TGTGCCAGCAGCTTAAGACAGATAGAGACCCAGTACTTC; CDR3: CASSLRQIETQYF; size: .; V: TRBV7-9; J: TRBJ2-5; D: .
DNA: TGTGCCAGCAGCCGCCCCCCGAGCGTTTACGAGCAGTACTTC; CDR3: CASSRPPSVYEQYF; size: .; V: TRBV6-5; J: TRBJ2-7; D: .
DNA: TGTGCCTGGAGTACGGGACTAGCGAATCAAGAGACCCAGTACTTC; CDR3: CAWSTGLANQETQYF; size: .; V: TRBV30; J: TRBJ2-5; D: TRBD2
DNA: TGTGCCAGCAGTCTCAACCTAGCCTACGAGCAGTACTTC; CDR3: CASSLNLAYEQYF; size: .; V: TRBV6-1; J: TRBJ2-7; D: .
DNA: TGTGCCAGCAGTTTTGGCGGTGCGGGAGGGTCCTACGAGCAGTACTTC; CDR3: CASSFGGAGGSYEQYF; size: .; V: TRBV28; J: TRBJ2-7; D: TRBD2
DNA: TGTGCCAGCAGTGAATTGTACAGCGGGGGGATGGAAAACATTCAGTACTTC; CDR3: CASSELYSGGMENIQYF; size: .; V: TRBV2; J: TRBJ2-4; D: TRBD2
DNA: TGTGCCAGCAGCTTGGCAGGGACTACTGAAGCTTTCTTT; CDR3: CASSLAGTTEAFF; size: few; V: TRBV5-6; J: TRBJ1-1; D: .
DNA: TGCGCCAGCAGCTTGGTCACCGGGGACATTCGGCAGTATTTT; CDR3: CASSLVTGDIRQYF; size: .; V: TRBV5-1; J: TRBJ2-3; D: .
DNA: TGTGCCAGCAGGCGCAGGGTCTCCTATAATTCACCCCTCCACTTT; CDR3: CASRRRVSYNSPLHF; size: .; V: TRBV28; J: TRBJ1-6; D: .
DNA: TGTGCCAGCAGCTTATGGGAGTCGGACACTGAAGCTTTCTTT; CDR3: CASSLWESDTEAFF; size: .; V: TRBV7-9; J: TRBJ1-1; D: .
DNA: TGTGCCAGCAGCAGAAGCGGGAAGGACTATGGCTACACCTTC; CDR3: CASSRSGKDYGYTF; size: few; V: TRBV21-1; J: TRBJ1-2; D: .
DNA: TGTGCCAGCAGCGCTACAGGCAACGTCGGAGAAAAACTGTTTTTT; CDR3: CASSATGNVGEKLFF; size: .; V: TRBV9; J: TRBJ1-4; D: .
DNA: TGTGCCAGCTCACCCGGGACAGGGCAATACGAGCAGTACTTC; CDR3: CASSPGTGQYEQYF; size: .; V: TRBV18; J: TRBJ2-7; D: TRBD1
DNA: TGCGCCAGCAGCCAAGGGGGGACAGAAGTCTATGGCTACCCCTTC; CDR3: CASSQGGTEVYGYPF; size: .; V: TRBV4-1; J: TRBJ1-2; D: TRBD1
DNA: TGTGCCAGCAGTACTGGGACAGGTGGGAACACTGAAGCTTTCTTT; CDR3: CASSTGTGGNTEAFF; size: .; V: TRBV28; J: TRBJ1-1; D: TRBD1
DNA: TGTGCCAGCAGTAGGGACACTGGACAGCCCCAGCATTTT; CDR3: CASSRDTGQPQHF; size: .; V: TRBV6-5; J: TRBJ1-5; D: .
DNA: TGTGCCAGCACGTTGGACCGAGGGCCCTACGAGCAGTACTTC; CDR3: CASTLDRGPYEQYF; size: .; V: TRBV6-1; J: TRBJ2-7; D: .
DNA: TGTGCCAGCAGTGAAGGGCCGGGACAGGGCTACGAGCAGTACTTC; CDR3: CASSEGPGQGYEQYF; size: .; V: TRBV6-1; J: TRBJ2-7; D: TRBD1